This TCR beta chain was captured in a study of blood T cells in healthy people across ages. Germline CDR1 and CDR2: SGHAT and FQNNGV. This CDR3 has 16 residues. The V and J ends lost 0 bases and 1 base respectively, with 12 bases between them. The count of this clonotype is one. Its antigen is unidentified. Together with a sample-barcoded 5' primer, a J-beta primer mix was included in a second PCR lasting about 7 to 11 cycles. Every cDNA molecule bore a tag from a template-switch adaptor containing 12 random nucleotides. Using its own MiXCR run on the 5' RACE reads, TCRdb lists one record per CDR3 protein. In the table there are fewer than 2,000,000 distinct CDR3 sequences, roughly a third of which are singletons. Overall study results and limits: Samples with more naive T cells showed higher observed beta diversity. Underestimates were what the diversity estimates from one million T cells were considered to be.

Source material: blood. The TCR sequence derives from a woman aged 25 to 45 in good health. The chain employs TRBV11-2 and TRBJ1-1, with D perhaps TRBD1 (5 bases). The CDR3 is CASSLEGHPKNTEAFF. CDR3 coding DNA: TGTGCCAGCAGCTTAGAGGGGCACCCGAAGAACACTGAAGCTTTCTTT. Full variable domain (outside the CDR3, taken from reference TRBV11-2 and TRBJ1-1): EAGVAQSPRYKIIEKRQSVAFWCNPISGHATLYWYQQILGQGPKLLIQFQNNGVVDDSQLPKDRFSAERLKGVDSTLKIQPAKLEDSAVYLCASSLEGHPKNTEAFFGQGTRLTVV.